This TCR beta chain was recorded in a study of blood T cell repertoires in COVID-19 (dated by TCRdb to between 2020 and 2021). The study in broad terms: The collaborator samples originated in the United States, Italy and Spain and spanned the acute and convalescent phases of COVID-19. The prospective study material was composed of cDNA or gDNA derived from T cells, B-cell-depleted T cells, or PBMCs. Samples were obtained from the ongoing ImmuneRACE study (first 160 participants) and from over 1,000 subjects provided by 6 global collaborators. The repertoires were released in a freely available public database meant as a resource for research on the immune response to SARS-CoV-2. Where HLA class I and class II types were available, the types were taken from metadata supplied by the sample provider, not from assay-based typing. Subjects who had been exposed to COVID-19, were actively infected with it, or had recovered from it provided the deeply sampled blood TCRbeta repertoires that made up the dataset. A de-identified subject ID, COVID-19 status, age in years and sex were almost always included in the sample metadata. Overall study outcomes, separate from this receptor: How much clinical and demographic metadata was included differed by source and by participant, and the metadata was provided uncurated.

Remarks on this clone: The antigen this receptor binds is unknown. No much larger clonotype is one base removed from it; base qualities were not supplied.

The immunoSEQ Assay, a bias-controlled multiplex PCR, was used to amplify TCRbeta CDR3 regions from genomic DNA. Turning to the authors' computational methods: The number of nucleated cells in each sample was estimated from the amplification of reference gene primers within the assay. To quantify the absolute abundance of each unique TCRbeta CDR3 rearrangement, sequence reads were collapsed and filtered. Productive Simpson clonality was computed per sample as the square root of Simpson's diversity index over productive rearrangements. Entries here come from immuneACCESS through TCRdb and include only in-frame sequences with V and J called. Some clones fail to appear in such tables; in the studies checked, an unresolved V gene covers under half of the shortfall, and the cause of the remainder is unknown. V, J and clone size derive from that table, while D and trimming were established from the DNA sequence. The sample yields 200,000 to 300,000 clones; around nine tenths were counted once. The ten biggest clones cover 0.99% of the sample.

Samples from volunteer blood donors who had recovered from COVID-19 were contributed by a second Seattle source. Each collaborating institution followed its own protocols to collect whole blood in K2EDTA tubes. For TCRbeta analysis, collaborators shipped samples as frozen whole blood, isolated PBMCs, or DNA extracted from either of those sample types. The CDR3 has 14 amino acids, counting the end cysteine and phenylalanine. The only DNA kept is the CDR3, 42 bases in frame from the first base. The germline V end is reduced by 4 bases and the J end by 5 bases; junction bases left unmatched: 6. Sequences SGHRS (CDR1) and YFSETQ (CDR2) are obtained from the germline V gene.

This TCR derives from a woman between 40 and 55 years old who had recovered from COVID-19. The chain is made from TRBV5-1 and TRBJ2-3; the junction holds 8 bases that match TRBD1. Sequencing was performed on peripheral blood. The DNA sequence reads TGCGCCAGCAGCCCTGGGACAGGCCGAGATACGCAGTATTTT. This gives the protein CASSPGTGRDTQYF. The full variable domain, completed from the reference TRBV5-1 and TRBJ2-3 proteins outside the CDR3, reads KAGVTQTPRYLIKTRGQQVTLSCSPISGHRSVSWYQQTPGQGLQFLFEYFSETQRNKGNFPGRFSGRQFSNSRSEMNVSTLELGDSALYLCASSPGTGRDTQYFGPGTRLTVL.